The subject of this entry is one TCR beta chain. Its matching antigen is unknown. This sample is part of a study of shared clonotypes between healthy human individuals. Study observations and caveats: Donor clonotype sharing was expected to depend on sequencing depth. The low donor count limited represented genetic and exposure-history diversity.

Germline-derived CDR1 and CDR2 are SEHNR and FQNEAQ (reference sequence). This CDR3 is 14 amino acids long. The J segment lost 9 bases and the V segment lost 8 bases, leaving 10 bases of the junction unmatched. Template amounts of roughly 300 ng DNA, tens of thousands of T cell genomes, were employed in unsorted PBMC replicate PCRs. Here immunoSEQ multiplex PCR was the method, and the copy in TCRdb shows in-frame clones only, minus some. Of about 520,000 clones in the sample, approximately 82% were seen once. This TCR was sampled from a woman in her thirties or forties in good health. Some clones in this sample may be carry-over from other donors' samples. Sequencing input: PBMCs. The J gene is TRBJ2-1, the V gene TRBV7-9, with TRBD2 matching 10 bases. The CDR3 DNA reads TGTGCCAGCGGCCTAGCGGGAGTTTCCGGTGAGCAGTTCTTC. It specifies CASGLAGVSGEQFF.